This is a list of T cell receptor beta chains from one sample in a study of CD8 T cells in Susac syndrome. TCRdb called the immunoSEQ multiplex PCR reads again in MiXCR, with one record for every CDR3 protein. The sample shows some 150,000 distinct CDR3 sequences, just under 95% of them seen only once. Sequencing was done on a sample of CD4+ T cells from PBMCs. The receptor set was obtained from a human donor with Susac syndrome. Both conserved end residues are part of each CDR3. A D gene is named only where the DNA matches it firmly. Clone sizes are given selectively: once, few, many, or a class where the clone is expanded.

V	D	size	J	DNA	CDR3
TRBV12-3/TRBV12-4	.	.	TRBJ2-7	TGTGCCAGCAGTTTCACTTCGGCCGAGCAGTACTTC	CASSFTSAEQYF
TRBV28	.	.	TRBJ1-6	TGTGCCAGCAGATACGCGGCACAGTATAATTCACCCCTCCACTTT	CASRYAAQYNSPLHF
TRBV3-1	.	.	TRBJ2-2	TGTGCCAGCAGCCCGCGGGCGGGGAACACCGGGGAGCTGTTTTTT	CASSPRAGNTGELFF
TRBV5-1	.	.	TRBJ1-2	TGCGCCAGCAGCGAACCAGGACAGCCTTATGGCTACACCTTC	CASSEPGQPYGYTF
TRBV20-1	TRBD2	.	TRBJ2-3	TGCAGTGCTAGCGAAAGCGGGAGTAGGTCAGATACGCAGTATTTT	CSASESGSRSDTQYF
TRBV7-2	TRBD2	.	TRBJ2-3	TGTGCCAGCAGCAACTTACTAGCGGGTACGCAGTATTTT	CASSNLLAGTQYF
TRBV4-1	.	.	TRBJ1-5	TGCGCCAGCAGCCGCCCGGACAGCCAGCCCCAGCATTTT	CASSRPDSQPQHF
TRBV3-1	.	.	TRBJ2-5	TGTGCCAGCAGCCAACACGGAGAGACCCAGTACTTC	CASSQHGETQYF
TRBV27	.	.	TRBJ1-2	TGTGCCAGCAGGCCTCGGACAGTTAACTATGGCTACACCTTC	CASRPRTVNYGYTF
TRBV13	TRBD2	.	TRBJ2-1	TGTGCCAGCAGCTTCGGGACTACATACAATGAGCAGTTCTTC	CASSFGTTYNEQFF
TRBV12-3/TRBV12-4	.	.	TRBJ2-1	TGTGCCAGCAGTCCCAAACAGTACAATGAGCAGTTCTTC	CASSPKQYNEQFF
TRBV2	TRBD1	.	TRBJ2-7	TGTGCCAGCAGTCAGGACAGGGATGCCGAGCAGTACTTC	CASSQDRDAEQYF
TRBV12-3/TRBV12-4	TRBD1	once	TRBJ2-3	TGTGCCAGCATCTCAGGGGGATCCTCAGATACGCAGTATTTT	CASISGGSSDTQYF
TRBV7-3	TRBD1	.	TRBJ1-2	TGTGCCAGCAGCTTAGACAGGGGGCAGGATGGCTACACCTTC	CASSLDRGQDGYTF
TRBV3-1	.	.	TRBJ2-7	TGTGCCAGCAGCCAGGGGGACGTGCGGCAGTACTTC	CASSQGDVRQYF
TRBV7-2	TRBD1	.	TRBJ2-3	TGTGCCAGCGGCCGGGACAGGGGAACAGATACGCAGTATTTT	CASGRDRGTDTQYF
TRBV7-3	.	.	TRBJ2-2	TGTGCCAGCAGCTTAGACCCTAGCTATCCCGGGGAGCTGTTTTTT	CASSLDPSYPGELFF
TRBV25-1	TRBD1	.	TRBJ1-1	TGTGCCAGCAGGGGGACAGGGAACACTGAAGCTTTCTTT	CASRGTGNTEAFF
TRBV5-6	TRBD1	.	TRBJ1-3	TGTGCCAGCAGCTTGTCCGGGACAGCTATCTTCGGAAACACCATATATTTT	CASSLSGTAIFGNTIYF
TRBV9	.	.	TRBJ1-2	TGTGCCAGCAGCTTCATCGCTACCAACCATGGCTACACCTTC	CASSFIATNHGYTF
TRBV30	.	.	TRBJ2-5	TGTGCCTGGACCCCCGGCAGCCAAGAGACCCAGTACTTC	CAWTPGSQETQYF
TRBV29-1	TRBD1	.	TRBJ1-2	TGCAGCGTTGAAGATCTCGGTGACAGGGGGTTTTGGGACTACACCTTC	CSVEDLGDRGFWDYTF
TRBV20-1	.	.	TRBJ1-3	TGCAGTGCCGCGGGGGGGGATTGGACTGGAAACACCATATATTTT	CSAAGGDWTGNTIYF
TRBV12-3/TRBV12-4	.	once	TRBJ2-2	TGTGCCAGCAGCCCCAGGGTGCACACCGGGGAGCTGTTTTTT	CASSPRVHTGELFF
TRBV5-6	.	.	TRBJ1-2	TGTGCCAGCAGCCCGGGACGGAACTATGGCTACACCTTC	CASSPGRNYGYTF
TRBV20-1	TRBD2	.	TRBJ2-5	TGCAGTGCTACGGGAGATAGCGGGGCACAAGAGACCCAGTACTTC	CSATGDSGAQETQYF
TRBV30	.	.	TRBJ2-5	TGTGCCTGGAGCCCCCCCGTCGGGGGCCAGTACTTC	CAWSPPVGGQYF
TRBV28	.	.	TRBJ2-3	TGTGCCAGCAGCCCCTCCGGGACACTAAACCAGCAGTATTTT	CASSPSGTLNQQYF
TRBV20-1	TRBD2	once	TRBJ2-7	TGCAGTGCTAGTTCGGGACTAACGAGCTCCTACGAGCAGTACTTC	CSASSGLTSSYEQYF
TRBV12-3/TRBV12-4	.	.	TRBJ1-1	TGTGCCAGCAGTCTCAGCCGGGCCGAAGCTTTCTTT	CASSLSRAEAFF
TRBV7-6	TRBD1	.	TRBJ1-5	TGTGCCAGCAGCTTAGGGACAGGGTCGGAGCAGCCCCAGCATTTT	CASSLGTGSEQPQHF
TRBV6-6	.	.	TRBJ2-5	TGTGCCAGCAGTTACCTCCCTTCAGAGACCCAGTACTTC	CASSYLPSETQYF
TRBV29-1	TRBD1	.	TRBJ1-5	TGCAGCGACCGACAGGGAGGGAATGGCAATCAGCCCCAGCATTTT	CSDRQGGNGNQPQHF
TRBV5-6	.	.	TRBJ1-1	TGTGCCAGCAGCTTGCTACGTGGTGGCACTGAAGCTTTCTTT	CASSLLRGGTEAFF
TRBV5-4	.	.	TRBJ2-7	TGTGCCAGCAGCTTGGTGGGGAGCTCCTACGAGCAGTACTTC	CASSLVGSSYEQYF
TRBV28	.	.	TRBJ1-1	TGTGCCAGCAGTTTAGAGCCATCTAACACTGAAGCTTTCTTT	CASSLEPSNTEAFF
TRBV20-1	.	.	TRBJ2-7	TGCAGTGCTAGTGACGGTCCCTCCTACGAGCAGTACTTC	CSASDGPSYEQYF
TRBV29-1	.	.	TRBJ2-5	TGCAGCGTTGTCCTGGACGCCGGTATGGAGACCCAGTACTTC	CSVVLDAGMETQYF
TRBV2	.	.	TRBJ2-7	TGTGCCAGCAGGGAAAGAGGGCTTTCCTACGAGCAGTACTTC	CASRERGLSYEQYF
TRBV20-1	.	.	TRBJ1-1	TGCAGTGCTGTCGGTGGGGGGAACACTGAAGCTTTCTTT	CSAVGGGNTEAFF
TRBV12-3/TRBV12-4	.	.	TRBJ1-1	TGTGCCAGCAGTCCTGACGGTAGAGCTTTCTTT	CASSPDGRAFF
TRBV5-1	.	.	TRBJ2-1	TGCGCCAGCAGCTTGGACAGGGAACGCAATGAGCAGTTCTTC	CASSLDRERNEQFF
TRBV24-1	.	once	TRBJ2-2	TGTGCCACCAGTGAGCCGAAATCCACCGGGGAGCTGTTTTTT	CATSEPKSTGELFF
TRBV4-1	.	.	TRBJ1-4	TGCGCCAGCAGCCAACCCGACAGTGAAAAACTGTTTTTT	CASSQPDSEKLFF
TRBV9	.	.	TRBJ2-3	TGTGCCAGCAGCGTTAACTCTTTAGATACGCAGTATTTT	CASSVNSLDTQYF
TRBV15	TRBD1	.	TRBJ1-1	TGTGCCACCAGCAGAGGGGTGACAGGGGGACTTGAAGCTTTCTTT	CATSRGVTGGLEAFF
TRBV15	.	.	TRBJ2-1	TGTGCCACCAGCAGAGATCTGAGGACCGGGGAATTCTTC	CATSRDLRTGEFF
TRBV9	TRBD1	.	TRBJ2-5	TGTGCCAGCAGCGCAGGGACAGTCCAAGAGACCCAGTACTTC	CASSAGTVQETQYF
TRBV30	.	.	TRBJ2-7	TGTGCCTGGAGCCCCGGGCTCCCCTACGAGCAGTACTTC	CAWSPGLPYEQYF
TRBV4-3	.	.	TRBJ1-1	TGCGCCAGCACTTCTAGCAGGAGGACTGAAGCTTTCTTT	CASTSSRRTEAFF
TRBV20-1	.	once	TRBJ1-2	TGCAGTGCTAGCAGGGGAGGTGGCTACACCTTC	CSASRGGGYTF
TRBV29-1	TRBD2	.	TRBJ2-2	TGCAGCGGTGTTAGCGGGGGGATTCTTACCGGGGAGCTGTTTTTT	CSGVSGGILTGELFF
TRBV9	.	.	TRBJ2-1	TGTGCCAGCAGTCGAAGAGGTGAGCAGTTCTTC	CASSRRGEQFF
TRBV9	TRBD2	.	TRBJ2-1	TGTGCCAGCAGCTCCCCCCCCGGACTAGCGGGAGACAATGAGCAGTTCTTC	CASSSPPGLAGDNEQFF
TRBV15	TRBD1	.	TRBJ1-2	TGTGCCACCAGCAGAGATGAGGCAGGGGGCTATGGCTACACCTTC	CATSRDEAGGYGYTF
TRBV5-1	TRBD1	.	TRBJ2-2	TGCGCCAGCAGTCCTGCCCCGGGACAGGGGCGGACCGGGGAGCTGTTTTTT	CASSPAPGQGRTGELFF
TRBV30	TRBD2	.	TRBJ2-1	TGTGCCTGGAGTGTACTAGCGGGGCTTGATGAGCAGTTCTTC	CAWSVLAGLDEQFF
TRBV20-1	.	.	TRBJ1-5	TGCAGTGCCCGGGGGGGCGATCAGCCCCAGCATTTT	CSARGGDQPQHF